These 21 T cell receptor beta chains were all obtained from the same sample, sequenced in a study of blood T cell repertoires in COVID-19. The repertoire was sequenced with immunoSEQ multiplex PCR; TCRdb's copy has only in-frame clones and lacks some. The sample records 100,000 to 150,000 clones, 75% to 90% being singletons. Sequenced material: peripheral blood. The receptors were sampled from a man aged 40-49 years with acute or convalescent COVID-19.

The rearrangement links TRBV30 to TRBJ1-1; D gene unclear. V shed 3 bases and J shed 3 bases, with 14 bases lying between them. Per germline, CDR1 GTSNPN and CDR2 SVGIG (reference sequence). The CDR3 has 14 amino acids. The CDR3 nucleotides are TGTGCCTGGAGGGCAAAAAGTGGAGACACTGAAGCTTTCTTT. Its translation is CAWRAKSGDTEAFF.

CDR3 sequence reads: CASSYSAGNEQFF. For the CDR3, the DNA is TGTGCCAGCAGTTACTCGGCGGGAAATGAGCAGTTCTTC. V gene TRBV6-5 combines with J gene TRBJ2-1, with D possibly being TRBD2 (6 bases). V was pared by 0 bases and J by 7 bases, with 7 bases between. CDR1 and CDR2 (germline): MNHEY, SVGAGI. The CDR3 totals 13 residues.

V is TRBV6-5 and J is TRBJ1-5, with D unclear. The CDR3 totals 14 residues. V shed 6 bases and J shed 0 bases, with 9 bases lying between them. The germline CDR1 and CDR2 sequences are MNHEY and SVGAGI. The DNA of the CDR3 is TGTGCCAGCAGCCGACTCGATAGCAATCAGCCCCAGCATTTT. Translation: CASSRLDSNQPQHF.

V usage is TRBV2 and J usage is TRBJ2-7; 7 nucleotides align to TRBD2. With 5 bases clipped from V and 6 bases from J, the junction kept 10 bases outside the gene matches. In germline, CDR1 is SNHLY, CDR2 FYNNEI. This CDR3 has 14 residues. CDR3 nucleotides: TGTGCCAGCAGTCAGAGACTCACTAGCGTCGAGCAGTACTTC. The encoded protein is CASSQRLTSVEQYF. The full variable domain, with the rest looked up from reference TRBV2 and TRBJ2-7, is EPEVTQTPSHQVTQMGQEVILRCVPISNHLYFYWYRQILGQKVEFLVSFYNNEISEKSEIFDDQFSVERPDGSNFTLKIRSTKLEDSAMYFCASSQRLTSVEQYFGPGTRLTVT.

The chain carries TRBV3-1 (or the pseudogene TRBV3-2) and TRBJ1-2, with D unresolved. The CDR3 is made up of 12 amino acids. V gave up 2 bases and J gave up 4 bases, with 5 bases separating them. Per the germline V gene, CDR1 is LGHDT and CDR2 is YNNKEL (reference sequence). DNA for the CDR3: TGTGCCAGCAGCCAACCAATCTATGGCTACACCTTC. Translated: CASSQPIYGYTF.

This chain joins TRBV15 and TRBJ1-4, with D tentatively TRBD1 (6 bases). The length of the CDR3 is 15 residues. Germline values: CDR1 LNHNV, CDR2 YYDKDF (reference sequence). Between the trimmed V and J ends, which lost 1 base and 5 bases, there was a span of 11 bases. Written as DNA, the CDR3 is TGTGCCACCAGCAGAGGAGGCAGGGGAAATGAAAAACTGTTTTTT. Translating gives CATSRGGRGNEKLFF.

This chain connects TRBV5-6 to TRBJ1-2; D is unclear. Germline CDR1 and CDR2: SGHDT and YYEEEE. The CDR3 contains 13 residues. Trimming shortened V by 4 bases and J by 8 bases, and 15 bases separated the two germline ends. The CDR3 sequence: CASSPKVYGGYTF. The CDR3 DNA follows: TGTGCCAGCAGCCCCAAGGTTTACGGGGGCTACACCTTC.

This sequence joins TRBV10-3 and TRBJ1-1, with 8 nucleotides matching TRBD1. CDR3 length equals 14 residues. Trimming at V came to 10 bases and at J to 4 bases, leaving 11 bases not matched to a gene. Germline CDR1 and CDR2: ENHRY and SYGVKD. Here the CDR3 DNA reads TGTGCCACTACCGGGGACAGGTCGGTCACTGAAGCTTTCTTT. Translated, it gives CATTGDRSVTEAFF.

The chain is built from TRBV7-8 and TRBJ2-5; 7 bases agree with TRBD2. Germline CDR1 SGHVS, CDR2 FQNEAQ. The V segment lost 2 bases and the J segment 5 bases; nucleotides outside the gene matches: 2. This CDR3 has 13 amino acids. Here the CDR3 DNA reads TGTGCCAGCAGCTTAATGGGGGGGGAGACCCAGTACTTC. Its protein is CASSLMGGETQYF.

The gene calls are TRBV7-9 and TRBJ2-1; unclear D gene. Deletions cut 1 base from V and 0 bases from J, with 4 bases between. The CDR3 runs 14 residues. CDR1 is SEHNR and CDR2 is FQNEAQ in the germline V gene (reference sequence). CDR3 sequence reads: CASSLDGSYNEQFF. CDR3 bases: TGTGCCAGCAGCTTAGACGGCTCCTACAATGAGCAGTTCTTC.

V gene TRBV5-1 combines with J gene TRBJ2-5, with TRBD2 matching 11 bases. Germline CDR1 SGHRS, CDR2 YFSETQ. CDR3 size: 15 residues. Losses at the gene ends were 4 bases for V and 1 base for J; bases not matched to a gene: 3. CDR3 amino acids: CASSPGTSGQETQYF. CDR3 DNA sequence: TGCGCCAGCAGCCCGGGGACTAGCGGCCAAGAGACCCAGTACTTC.

This chain joins TRBV29-1 and TRBJ2-1; D is perhaps TRBD2 (5 bases). Trimming took off 0 bases at V and 8 bases at J, with 17 bases between the two ends. Germline assignment: CDR1 SQVTM and CDR2 ANQGSEA. The CDR3 consists of 15 residues. The CDR3 coding sequence is TGCAGCGTTGAAGACGGGCTGCGAGCGGTGGATGAGCAGTTCTTC. This encodes CSVEDGLRAVDEQFF.

This clone was counted a single time. The rearrangement uses TRBV12-5 and TRBJ2-2; 9 nucleotides line up with TRBD2. Germline V gene data show CDR1 as LGHNT and CDR2 as FRNRAP. Trimming removed 5 bases from V and 4 bases from J; junction bases left unmatched: 14. The CDR3 sequence is 18 residues long. CDR3 bases: TGTGCTAGTGGTCCGAGGGGTAGCGGGAGCGTAGGCACCGGGGAGCTGTTTTTT. Its protein product is CASGPRGSGSVGTGELFF.

This clone was recorded only once. This chain joins TRBV5-8 and TRBJ1-2; no reliable D call. V shed 4 bases and J shed 0 bases, with 13 bases lying between them. CDR3 length: 15 amino acids. CDR1 SGHTS and CDR2 YDEGEE come from the germline V gene. This CDR3 reads CASSRMRVTNYGYTF. The CDR3 DNA sequence: TGTGCCAGCAGCAGGATGAGGGTGACTAACTATGGCTACACCTTC. Drawing the rest from reference TRBV5-8 and TRBJ1-2, the complete variable domain is EAGVTQSPTHLIKTRGQQATLRCSPISGHTSVYWYQQALGLGLQFLLWYDEGEERNRGNFPPRFSGRQFPNYSSELNVNALELEDSALYLCASSRMRVTNYGYTFGSGTRLTVV.

V and J are TRBV6-1 and TRBJ1-2, with 11 positions matching TRBD1. Germline V gene sequence: CDR1 MNHNS, CDR2 SASEGT. Germline trimming cut 0 bases from V and 5 bases from J; bases unmatched to any gene: 8. The CDR3 contains 17 residues. The CDR3 region has the DNA TGTGCCAGCAGTGAAGCGACAGGACAGGGGGCAGTGTATGGCTACACCTTC. Translation: CASSEATGQGAVYGYTF.

V is TRBV5-1 and J is TRBJ2-3; 8 nucleotides match TRBD1. J gave up 1 base and V 4 bases, and 2 bases lay outside the gene matches. CDR1 and CDR2 from the germline V gene are SGHRS and YFSETQ. There are 14 residues in the CDR3. For the CDR3, the DNA is TGCGCCAGCAGCCAGGACAGGGGCACAGATACGCAGTATTTT. Translated, it gives CASSQDRGTDTQYF.

The chain links TRBV4-2 to TRBJ1-5, with D uncertain. The V and J ends lost 5 bases and 2 bases respectively, with 10 bases between them. The germline gives CDR1 LGHNA, CDR2 YNFKEQ. This CDR3 is built from 14 residues. The CDR3 nucleotides read TGTGCCAGCAGCGCCCTTCGGGGCAATCAGCCCCAGCATTTT. Translating gives CASSALRGNQPQHF.

V is TRBV21-1 and J is TRBJ1-1; the table's TRBD1 call for D was not verified on the DNA. TRBV21-1 is labeled a pseudogene. This CDR3 region has 14 residues. CDR3 nucleotides: TGTGCCACTTTAGCCAGGGGCGACGCAACTGAAGCTTTCTTT. Its protein is CATLARGDATEAFF.

The chain uses TRBV27 and TRBJ1-5; no clear D gene. The CDR3 runs 9 residues. Trimming took off 8 bases at V and 7 bases at J, with 3 bases between the two ends. Germline-derived CDR1 and CDR2 are MNHEY and SMNVEV (reference sequence). The CDR3 region is CASEQPQHF. CDR3 DNA sequence: TGTGCCAGCGAGCAGCCCCAGCATTTT.

The chain has TRBV4-3 and TRBJ1-6, with D unclear. V shed 0 bases and J shed 5 bases, with 14 bases lying between them. This CDR3 contains 17 residues. Germline assignment: CDR1 LGHNA and CDR2 YSLEER. The chain's CDR3 is CASSQDLWASNNSPLHF. DNA of the CDR3: TGCGCCAGCAGCCAAGATCTTTGGGCATCTAATAATTCACCCCTCCACTTT.

In its sample, this clone was seen a few times. J is TRBJ1-2 and V is TRBV6-2 or TRBV6-3; 7 positions match TRBD1. With 5 bases clipped from V and 1 base from J, the junction kept 7 bases outside the gene matches. The CDR3 covers 15 residues. Germline assignment: CDR1 MNHEY and CDR2 SVGEGT. The CDR3: CASSRDSDYNYGYTF. The CDR3 region has the DNA TGTGCCAGCAGTCGGGACAGTGATTATAACTATGGCTACACCTTC.